The T cell receptor beta chain under discussion was sequenced for a study of shared clonotypes between healthy human individuals. Broader study findings: The study found lower generation probabilities in non-shared clonotypes than in those shared by all four donors. The donor pool, a small one, limited the genetic and exposure-history diversity represented.

Turning to this clone: The antigen remains undetermined.

Per germline, CDR1 SGHRS and CDR2 YFSETQ. The V gene lost 4 bases and the J gene lost 5 bases, with 16 bases spanning the gap. The CDR3 length is 16 residues. A split of CD4+ cells into CD45RA+ naive and CD45RA-negative memory subsets was performed. The data were produced by immunoSEQ multiplex PCR, yet TCRdb's version contains in-frame clones alone and is incomplete. The table includes approximately 2.5 million clones, under 95% detected once. This rearrangement joins TRBV5-1 to TRBJ2-6; D not certain. Sample: naive CD4+ T cells from PBMCs. The subset was: CD45RA+ positively selected. The sequence came from a young man in good health. Some clones in this sample may be carry-over from other donors' samples. The CDR3 region has the DNA TGCGCCAGCAGCCCCACGGGCTCTCTGAGGGCCAACGTCCTGACTTTC. As protein: CASSPTGSLRANVLTF.